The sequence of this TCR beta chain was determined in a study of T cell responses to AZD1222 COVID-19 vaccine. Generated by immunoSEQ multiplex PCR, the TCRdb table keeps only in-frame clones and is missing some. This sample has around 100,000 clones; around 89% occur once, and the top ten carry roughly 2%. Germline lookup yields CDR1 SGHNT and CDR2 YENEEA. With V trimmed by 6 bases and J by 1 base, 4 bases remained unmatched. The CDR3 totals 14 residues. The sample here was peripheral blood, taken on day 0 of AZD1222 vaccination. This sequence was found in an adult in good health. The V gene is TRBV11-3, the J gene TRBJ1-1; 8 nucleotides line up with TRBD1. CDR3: CASSYRGTNTEAFF. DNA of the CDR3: TGTGCCAGCAGTTACAGGGGGACGAACACTGAAGCTTTCTTT.